This section outlines one T cell receptor beta chain sequence together with its context. These data belong to a study of blood T cell repertoires in COVID-19. The germline V gene has CDR1 MNHEY and CDR2 SMNVEV (reference sequence). The V segment lost 6 bases and the J segment 2 bases; nucleotides outside the gene matches: 5. The CDR3 runs to 14 residues. Participants were aged about 18 to 90 years, lived in over 20 US areas, and enrolled virtually. Donors in Cohort 3 counted as recovered after two negative PCRs, clearance, or symptom resolution. Authors' processing steps: The authors estimated nucleated cell counts from reference gene primer amplification. The method was immunoSEQ multiplex PCR; TCRdb's version includes in-frame clones alone and lacks a portion of them. V, J and clone size are those of that table, while D and trimming were read from the DNA. The repertoire holds 150,000 to 200,000 clones, with approximately 85% as singletons.

The sequenced material came from PBMCs or T cells enriched from blood (not recorded which). This chain links TRBV27 with TRBJ2-7, with TRBD1 matching 9 bases. This receptor was obtained from a woman aged 18-29 years who had recovered from COVID-19. Here the CDR3 DNA reads TGTGCCAGCAGCAACTGGGACAGGGCCTACGAGCAGTACTTC. Amino acids: CASSNWDRAYEQYF.